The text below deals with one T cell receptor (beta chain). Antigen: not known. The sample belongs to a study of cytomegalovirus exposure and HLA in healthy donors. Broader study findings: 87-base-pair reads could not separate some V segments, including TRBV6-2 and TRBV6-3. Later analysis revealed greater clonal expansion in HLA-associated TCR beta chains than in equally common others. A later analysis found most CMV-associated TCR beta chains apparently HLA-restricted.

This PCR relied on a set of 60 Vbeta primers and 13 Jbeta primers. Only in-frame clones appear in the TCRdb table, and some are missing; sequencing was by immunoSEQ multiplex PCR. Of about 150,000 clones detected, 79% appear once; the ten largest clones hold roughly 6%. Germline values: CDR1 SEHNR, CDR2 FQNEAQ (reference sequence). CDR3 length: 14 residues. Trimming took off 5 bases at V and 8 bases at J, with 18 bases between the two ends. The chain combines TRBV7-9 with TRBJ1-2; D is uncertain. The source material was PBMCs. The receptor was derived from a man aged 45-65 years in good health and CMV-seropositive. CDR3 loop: CASSPDPGSVGYTF. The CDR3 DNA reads TGTGCCAGCAGCCCAGACCCAGGTTCAGTAGGCTACACCTTC. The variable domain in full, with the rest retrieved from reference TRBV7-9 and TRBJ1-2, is DTGVSQNPRHKITKRGQNVTFRCDPISEHNRLYWYRQTLGQGPEFLTYFQNEAQLEKSRLLSDRFSAERPKGSFSTLEIQRTEQGDSAMYLCASSPDPGSVGYTFGSGTRLTVV.